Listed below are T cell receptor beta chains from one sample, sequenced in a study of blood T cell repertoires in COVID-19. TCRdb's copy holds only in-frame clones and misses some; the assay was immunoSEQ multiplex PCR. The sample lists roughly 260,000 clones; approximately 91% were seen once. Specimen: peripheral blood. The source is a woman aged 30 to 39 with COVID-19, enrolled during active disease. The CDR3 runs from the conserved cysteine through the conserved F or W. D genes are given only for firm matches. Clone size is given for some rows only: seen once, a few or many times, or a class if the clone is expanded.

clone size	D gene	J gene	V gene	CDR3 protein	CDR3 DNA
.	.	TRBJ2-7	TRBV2	CASSELAYEQYF	TGTGCCAGCAGTGAACTAGCCTACGAGCAGTACTTC
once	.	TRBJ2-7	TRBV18	CASSPSPRQSYEQYF	TGTGCCAGCTCACCATCCCCGCGACAGTCCTACGAGCAGTACTTC
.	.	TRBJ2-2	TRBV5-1	CASSGPWQDTGELFF	TGCGCCAGCAGCGGCCCGTGGCAGGACACCGGGGAGCTGTTTTTT
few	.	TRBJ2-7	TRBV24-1	CATSDQDEQYF	TGTGCCACCAGTGATCAGGACGAGCAGTACTTC
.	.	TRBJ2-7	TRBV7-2	CASSWGGTGRVVQYF	TGTGCCAGCAGCTGGGGCGGCACAGGGAGGGTCGTGCAGTACTTC
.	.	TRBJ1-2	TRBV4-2	CASSQELGGTSYGYTF	TGTGCCAGCAGCCAAGAATTGGGGGGAACTAGCTATGGCTACACCTTC
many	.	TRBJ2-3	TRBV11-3	CASRGLTDTQYF	TGTGCCAGCAGGGGACTCACAGATACGCAGTATTTT
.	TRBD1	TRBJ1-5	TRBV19	CASTGTGGIIPNQPQHF	TGTGCCAGTACCGGGACAGGGGGCATCATCCCCAATCAGCCCCAGCATTTT
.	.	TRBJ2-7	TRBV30	CAWSPLRAAYEQYF	TGTGCCTGGAGTCCTCTGAGGGCAGCCTACGAGCAGTACTTC
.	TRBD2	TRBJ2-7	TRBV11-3	CASSPGTSGFEGEQYF	TGTGCCAGCAGCCCCGGGACTAGCGGGTTCGAGGGGGAGCAGTACTTC
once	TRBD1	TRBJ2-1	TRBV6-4	CASSRQGAVVNEQFF	TGTGCCAGCAGTCGACAGGGGGCCGTAGTCAATGAGCAGTTCTTC
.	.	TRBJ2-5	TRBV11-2	CASSWGDLETQYF	TGTGCCAGCAGCTGGGGGGATTTGGAGACCCAGTACTTC
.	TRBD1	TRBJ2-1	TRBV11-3	CASSSGSGQGSYNEQFF	TGTGCCAGCAGCTCCGGATCGGGACAGGGTTCCTACAATGAGCAGTTCTTC
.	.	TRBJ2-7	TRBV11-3	CASSQGHNSYEQYF	TGTGCCAGCAGCCAAGGACATAACTCCTACGAGCAGTACTTC
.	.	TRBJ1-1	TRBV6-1	CASSEANSRAEAFF	TGTGCCAGCAGTGAAGCAAATTCGAGGGCTGAAGCTTTCTTT